A selection of T cell receptor beta chains follows, all from one sample in a study of CD8 T cells in Susac syndrome. One entry per CDR3 protein results from TCRdb running MiXCR on the immunoSEQ multiplex PCR reads. The sample has about 84,000 distinct CDR3 sequences, approximately 95% seen once; the top ten hold 0.32%. Sequencing was done on a sample of CD8+ T cells from PBMCs. The receptor source for this set is a human donor in good health. Both conserved end residues are part of each CDR3. The D gene is left open where the match is weak.

j_gene,v_gene,d_gene,CDR3aa,CDR3nt
TRBJ1-1,TRBV5-1,NA,CASSLAVGLNTEAFF,TGCGCCAGCAGCTTAGCGGTGGGATTGAACACTGAAGCTTTCTTT
TRBJ2-6,TRBV19,NA,CASSMAGVGANVLTF,TGTGCCAGTAGTATGGCCGGGGTAGGGGCCAACGTCCTGACTTTC
TRBJ1-1,TRBV6-2/TRBV6-3,NA,CASSYQGLGNTEAFF,TGTGCCAGCAGTTACCAGGGGCTGGGGAACACTGAAGCTTTCTTT
TRBJ2-5,TRBV12-3/TRBV12-4,NA,CASSLGTQYF,TGTGCCAGCAGTTTAGGGACCCAGTACTTC
TRBJ2-5,TRBV29-1,TRBD2,CSVEASGTSGQETQYF,TGCAGCGTTGAAGCATCCGGGACTAGCGGCCAAGAGACCCAGTACTTC
TRBJ1-2,TRBV20-1,NA,CSAILTGAYGYTF,TGCAGTGCTATCCTCACCGGGGCCTATGGCTACACCTTC
TRBJ1-2,TRBV29-1,TRBD1,CSVEDAGQGGCYTF,TGCAGCGTTGAAGACGCGGGACAGGGTGGGTGCTACACCTTC
TRBJ2-2,TRBV14,NA,CASSQGGAGELFF,TGTGCCAGCAGCCAAGGGGGGGCCGGGGAGCTGTTTTTT
TRBJ1-1,TRBV2,NA,CASSETHPPEAFF,TGTGCCAGCAGCGAGACACACCCACCTGAAGCTTTCTTT
TRBJ2-3,TRBV4-2,TRBD2,CASSQDRGGPDTQYF,TGTGCCAGCAGCCAAGATCGGGGGGGCCCAGATACGCAGTATTTT
TRBJ1-2,TRBV7-9,NA,CADVGANYGYTF,TGTGCCGATGTCGGAGCTAACTATGGCTACACCTTC
TRBJ1-1,TRBV18,NA,CASSPSRDTEAFF,TGTGCCAGCTCACCTAGCAGGGACACTGAAGCTTTCTTT
TRBJ2-5,TRBV29-1,NA,CSVEGDHFQETQYF,TGCAGCGTCGAGGGGGACCACTTCCAAGAGACCCAGTACTTC
TRBJ1-6,TRBV21-1,NA,CASSYHRDGDNSPLHF,TGTGCCAGCAGCTATCATAGGGACGGAGATAATTCACCCCTCCACTTT
TRBJ2-7,TRBV20-1,NA,CSARDPRQGSPYEQYF,TGCAGTGCTAGAGACCCGAGGCAGGGATCTCCCTACGAGCAGTACTTC
TRBJ2-1,TRBV12-3/TRBV12-4,NA,CASSLALNEQFF,TGTGCCAGCAGTTTAGCGTTAAATGAGCAGTTCTTC
TRBJ1-1,TRBV13,NA,CASSLGLPTMNTEAFF,TGTGCCAGCAGCTTGGGGTTACCCACTATGAACACTGAAGCTTTCTTT
TRBJ2-3,TRBV7-3,TRBD2,CASSPAGGSTDTQYF,TGTGCCAGCAGCCCAGCGGGGGGCAGCACAGATACGCAGTATTTT
TRBJ1-1,TRBV29-1,NA,CSVDGGARTEAFF,TGCAGCGTTGATGGGGGGGCGCGCACTGAAGCTTTCTTT
TRBJ1-5,TRBV7-2,NA,CASSPTNQPQHF,TGTGCCAGCAGCCCCACCAATCAGCCCCAGCATTTT
TRBJ1-2,TRBV7-9,TRBD1,CASSPGTENGYTF,TGTGCCAGCAGCCCCGGGACAGAAAATGGCTACACCTTC
TRBJ1-2,TRBV11-1,NA,CASSHAFNYGYTF,TGTGCCAGCAGCCACGCGTTCAACTATGGCTACACCTTC